The clone carrying this T cell receptor beta chain showed up just a few times. The antigen is unknown. This sample is part of a study of T-cell reconstitution after alpha-beta-depleted transplantation in children. General study findings and limits: Newly produced T cells mostly provided counts and TCRbeta diversity after one year, as hyperexpanded clones declined. There were some patients whose high TCRbeta diversity at day 60 came from surviving recipient T cells and thymic progenitors. It was reported that alpha-beta T cells came from several hundred expanded graft clones (about two months after transplant).

In germline, CDR1 is SGHAT, CDR2 FQNNGV. V was pared by 2 bases and J by 3 bases, with 9 bases of the junction left unmatched. This CDR3 comprises 18 residues. Unique molecular identifiers were used in preparing the TCRbeta library. TCRdb called the PCR reads again in MiXCR, with one record for every CDR3 protein. Among 250,000 to 300,000 distinct CDR3 sequences, 6% to 10% were seen once, and the ten largest hold 9.1%. This receptor was taken from a female patient between 2 and 15 years old who had a stem cell transplant for Fanconi anemia, so the T cells may come from the graft donor. The chain uses TRBV11-2 and TRBJ2-7; 14 nucleotides align to TRBD2. The specimen was peripheral blood, collected 360 days after TCRalphabeta/CD19-depleted stem cell transplant. Written as DNA, the CDR3 is TGTGCCAGCAGCTTAAGAACGACTAGCGGGAGGGTTTTCTACGAGCAGTACTTC. It specifies CASSLRTTSGRVFYEQYF.